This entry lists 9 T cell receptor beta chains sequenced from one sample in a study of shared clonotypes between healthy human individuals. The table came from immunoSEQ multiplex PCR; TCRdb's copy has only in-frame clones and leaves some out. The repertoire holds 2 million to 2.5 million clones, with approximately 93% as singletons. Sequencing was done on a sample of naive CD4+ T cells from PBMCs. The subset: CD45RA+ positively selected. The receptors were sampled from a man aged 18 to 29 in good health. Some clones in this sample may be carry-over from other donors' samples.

CDR3 DNA sequence: TGTGCCTGCACTGACAGGGGGATCGTTGGCTACACCTTC. Translation: CACTDRGIVGYTF. V usage is TRBV30 and J usage is TRBJ1-2; 9 bases match TRBD1. The CDR3 extends over 13 amino acids. V shed 6 bases and J 7 bases; nucleotides not matched to a gene: 9. Germline V CDR1 and CDR2: GTSNPN, SVGIG (reference sequence).

CDR3 in DNA: TGTGCCAGCAGCCGACCCTCCGGGGGAACTGAAGCTTTCTTT. Its translation is CASSRPSGGTEAFF. The gene calls are TRBV28 and TRBJ1-1; D possibly corresponds to TRBD1 (5 bases). Trimming took off 6 bases at V and 5 bases at J, with 16 bases between the two ends. The germline V gene has CDR1 MDHEN and CDR2 SYDVKM. This CDR3 region has 14 residues.

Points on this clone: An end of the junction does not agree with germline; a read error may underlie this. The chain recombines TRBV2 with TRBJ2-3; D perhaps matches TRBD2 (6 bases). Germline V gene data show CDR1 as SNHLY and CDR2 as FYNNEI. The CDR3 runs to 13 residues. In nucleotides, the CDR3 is TGTGCCAGCAGGGAAGCGGGTTTGAATACGCAGTATTTT. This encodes CASREAGLNTQYF.

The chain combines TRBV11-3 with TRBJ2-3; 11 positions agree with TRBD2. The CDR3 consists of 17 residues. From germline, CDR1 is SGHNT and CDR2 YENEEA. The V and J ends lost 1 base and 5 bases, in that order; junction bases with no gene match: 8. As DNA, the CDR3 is TGTGCCAGCAGCTTAGGGCTAGCGGGAGGAGAGAAAGATACGCAGTATTTT. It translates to CASSLGLAGGEKDTQYF.

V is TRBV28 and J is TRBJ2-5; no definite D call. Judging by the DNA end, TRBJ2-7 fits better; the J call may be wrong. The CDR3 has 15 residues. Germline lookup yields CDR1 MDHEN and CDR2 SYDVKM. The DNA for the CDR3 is TGTGCCAGCAGTCCCCTTTCCCGAAGTCGGGACGAGCAGTACTTC. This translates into CASSPLSRSRDEQYF.

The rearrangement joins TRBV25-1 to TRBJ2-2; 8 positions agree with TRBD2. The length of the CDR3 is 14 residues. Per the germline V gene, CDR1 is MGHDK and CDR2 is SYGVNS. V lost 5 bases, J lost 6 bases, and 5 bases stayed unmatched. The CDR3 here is CASSHHGRAGELFF. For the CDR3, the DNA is TGTGCCAGCAGTCACCACGGGAGGGCCGGGGAGCTGTTTTTT.

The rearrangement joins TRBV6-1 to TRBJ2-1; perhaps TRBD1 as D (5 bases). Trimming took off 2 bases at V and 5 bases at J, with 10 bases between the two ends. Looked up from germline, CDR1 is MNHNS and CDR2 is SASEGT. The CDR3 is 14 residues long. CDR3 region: CASSESLGDNEQFF. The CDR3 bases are TGTGCCAGCAGTGAAAGTCTAGGGGACAATGAGCAGTTCTTC.

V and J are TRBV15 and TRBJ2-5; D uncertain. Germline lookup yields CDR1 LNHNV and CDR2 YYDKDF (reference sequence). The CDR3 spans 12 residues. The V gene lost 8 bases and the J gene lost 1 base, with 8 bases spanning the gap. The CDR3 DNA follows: TGTGCCACCGGCCGATTCCAAGAGACCCAGTACTTC. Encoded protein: CATGRFQETQYF.

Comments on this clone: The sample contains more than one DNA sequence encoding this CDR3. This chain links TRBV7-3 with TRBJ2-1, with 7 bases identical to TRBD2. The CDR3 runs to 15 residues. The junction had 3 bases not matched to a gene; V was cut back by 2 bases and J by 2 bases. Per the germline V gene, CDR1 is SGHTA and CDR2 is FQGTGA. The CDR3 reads CASSLSSGTYNEQFF. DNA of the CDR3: TGTGCCAGCAGCTTATCCAGCGGGACCTACAATGAGCAGTTCTTC.